This TCR beta chain stems from a study of early T cells in non-severe SARS-CoV-2 infection. Study-wide background: Bulk RNA isolated from unsorted whole blood underwent sequencing; chains were not paired.

There are a few counts of this clonotype. Tagging with unique molecular identifiers was applied to individual cDNA molecules. MiXCR, run by TCRdb on the 5' RACE reads, gives a single entry per CDR3 protein. Among around 64,000 distinct CDR3 sequences, roughly 10% were seen once, and the ten largest hold 5.5% to 6%. CDR1 is DFQATT and CDR2 is SNEGSKA in the germline V gene (reference sequence). The CDR3 is made up of 13 amino acids. V shed 1 base and J 3 bases; nucleotides not matched to a gene: 3. J is TRBJ2-7 and V is TRBV20-1, with 7 bases that match TRBD2. The source of this sequence is an adult who was a healthcare worker with PCR-confirmed SARS-CoV-2 infection or an uninfected control (not recorded which). Material: whole blood, obtained at baseline. CDR3 nucleotides: TGCAGTGCTAGAGGTCTAGCGGACTACGAGCAGTACTTC. As protein: CSARGLADYEQYF.